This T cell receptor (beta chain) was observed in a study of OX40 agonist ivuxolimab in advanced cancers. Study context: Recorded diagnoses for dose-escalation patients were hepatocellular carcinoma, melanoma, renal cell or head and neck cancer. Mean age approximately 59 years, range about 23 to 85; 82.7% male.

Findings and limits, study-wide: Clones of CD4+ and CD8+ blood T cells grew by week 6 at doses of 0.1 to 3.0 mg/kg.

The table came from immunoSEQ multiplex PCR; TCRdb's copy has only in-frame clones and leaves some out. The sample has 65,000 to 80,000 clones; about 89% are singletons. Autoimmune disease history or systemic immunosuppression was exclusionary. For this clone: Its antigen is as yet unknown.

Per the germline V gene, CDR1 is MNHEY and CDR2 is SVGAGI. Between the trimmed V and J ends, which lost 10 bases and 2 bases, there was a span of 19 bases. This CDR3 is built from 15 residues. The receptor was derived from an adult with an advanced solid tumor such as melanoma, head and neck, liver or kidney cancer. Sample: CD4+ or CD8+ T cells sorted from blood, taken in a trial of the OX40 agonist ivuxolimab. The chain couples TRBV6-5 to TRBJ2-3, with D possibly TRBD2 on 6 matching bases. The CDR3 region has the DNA TGTGCCACCCAGACGGGGGAGAGGGTCACAGATACGCAGTATTTT. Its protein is CATQTGERVTDTQYF.